The rows below give T cell receptor beta chains drawn from one sample of a study of T cell responses to AZD1222 COVID-19 vaccine. Only in-frame clones appear in the TCRdb table, and some are missing; sequencing was by immunoSEQ multiplex PCR. This table has 120,000 or so clones, 70% to 90% appearing once. Sequences were derived from peripheral blood, sampled on day 0 of AZD1222 vaccination. The receptors stem from an adult in good health. Both conserved end residues are part of each CDR3. The D gene is left open where the match is weak. Size tells how often a clone was seen (once, few, many) or the class of an expanded clone, and some rows leave it out.

d_call	clone_size	v_call	j_call	cdr3_nt	cdr3_aa
.	.	TRBV7-3	TRBJ1-1	TGTGCCAGCAGTCTAGAGCTGAACACTGAAGCTTTCTTT	CASSLELNTEAFF
TRBD1	.	TRBV5-1	TRBJ2-7	TGCGCCAGCAGCACTGACAGGGTAGGGAGTAGGGAGCAGTACTTC	CASSTDRVGSREQYF
TRBD1	.	TRBV30	TRBJ1-2	TGTGCCTGGTCCGGGACAGGGGGATTTGGCTACACCTTC	CAWSGTGGFGYTF
.	.	TRBV10-3	TRBJ2-2	TGTGCCATCAGTGAGTCAGGGCTGGAGAACACCGGGGAGCTGTTTTTT	CAISESGLENTGELFF
.	many	TRBV19	TRBJ2-2	TGTGCCAGTAGTCCTTACGGGACAAAGAACACCGGGGAGCTGTTTTTT	CASSPYGTKNTGELFF
.	.	TRBV14	TRBJ1-1	TGTGCCAGCAGCCCCCGACAGTTCGATAGCACTGAAGCTTTCTTT	CASSPRQFDSTEAFF
.	.	TRBV5-3	TRBJ2-7	TGTGCCAGAAGCTTGACTGTACATCGACATACCCTACATATCGAGCAGTACTTC	CARSLTVHRHTLHIEQYF
.	.	TRBV6-2/TRBV6-3	TRBJ2-3	TGTGCCAGCAGTCCCCTGCGGGGGCGGGATACGCAGTATTTT	CASSPLRGRDTQYF
.	.	TRBV25-1	TRBJ2-2	TGTGCCAGCAGTGAGAGTGGGGAAACCGGGGAGCTGTTTTTT	CASSESGETGELFF
.	.	TRBV3-1/TRBV3-2	TRBJ1-2	TGTGCCAGCAGCCGCAATCTTCCGGACAGTAACTATGGCTACATCTTC	CASSRNLPDSNYGYIF
.	.	TRBV7-2	TRBJ2-7	TGTGCCAGCAGCAGAAACGCTATCGGCTACGAGCAGTACTTC	CASSRNAIGYEQYF
TRBD1	.	TRBV30	TRBJ2-7	TGTGCCTGGACCCCCACCCCGGGACAGGGGTTATCCTACGAGCAGTACTTC	CAWTPTPGQGLSYEQYF
.	.	TRBV21-1	TRBJ1-5	TGTGCCAGCAGCAAAGAATCTGAGGTGGGCAATCAGCCCCAGCATTTT	CASSKESEVGNQPQHF
TRBD2	.	TRBV27	TRBJ2-1	TGTGCCAGCAGTTCTAGCGGGAGCTCCTACAATGAGCAGTTCTTC	CASSSSGSSYNEQFF
TRBD1	.	TRBV10-3	TRBJ1-2	TGTGCCATCAGTGAATCTACAGGGGTATATGGCTACACCTTC	CAISESTGVYGYTF
.	.	TRBV9	TRBJ2-2	TGTGCCAGCAGCGTAGAGGGTGAGGGCACCGGGGAGCTGTTTTTT	CASSVEGEGTGELFF
TRBD2	.	TRBV11-3	TRBJ2-1	TGTGCCAGCAGCCACCTCCGAGATAGCGGGAGGGCCTACAATGAGCAGTTCTTC	CASSHLRDSGRAYNEQFF
.	.	TRBV2	TRBJ2-7	TGTGCCAGCAGGATAGAATCCTACGAGCAGTACTTC	CASRIESYEQYF